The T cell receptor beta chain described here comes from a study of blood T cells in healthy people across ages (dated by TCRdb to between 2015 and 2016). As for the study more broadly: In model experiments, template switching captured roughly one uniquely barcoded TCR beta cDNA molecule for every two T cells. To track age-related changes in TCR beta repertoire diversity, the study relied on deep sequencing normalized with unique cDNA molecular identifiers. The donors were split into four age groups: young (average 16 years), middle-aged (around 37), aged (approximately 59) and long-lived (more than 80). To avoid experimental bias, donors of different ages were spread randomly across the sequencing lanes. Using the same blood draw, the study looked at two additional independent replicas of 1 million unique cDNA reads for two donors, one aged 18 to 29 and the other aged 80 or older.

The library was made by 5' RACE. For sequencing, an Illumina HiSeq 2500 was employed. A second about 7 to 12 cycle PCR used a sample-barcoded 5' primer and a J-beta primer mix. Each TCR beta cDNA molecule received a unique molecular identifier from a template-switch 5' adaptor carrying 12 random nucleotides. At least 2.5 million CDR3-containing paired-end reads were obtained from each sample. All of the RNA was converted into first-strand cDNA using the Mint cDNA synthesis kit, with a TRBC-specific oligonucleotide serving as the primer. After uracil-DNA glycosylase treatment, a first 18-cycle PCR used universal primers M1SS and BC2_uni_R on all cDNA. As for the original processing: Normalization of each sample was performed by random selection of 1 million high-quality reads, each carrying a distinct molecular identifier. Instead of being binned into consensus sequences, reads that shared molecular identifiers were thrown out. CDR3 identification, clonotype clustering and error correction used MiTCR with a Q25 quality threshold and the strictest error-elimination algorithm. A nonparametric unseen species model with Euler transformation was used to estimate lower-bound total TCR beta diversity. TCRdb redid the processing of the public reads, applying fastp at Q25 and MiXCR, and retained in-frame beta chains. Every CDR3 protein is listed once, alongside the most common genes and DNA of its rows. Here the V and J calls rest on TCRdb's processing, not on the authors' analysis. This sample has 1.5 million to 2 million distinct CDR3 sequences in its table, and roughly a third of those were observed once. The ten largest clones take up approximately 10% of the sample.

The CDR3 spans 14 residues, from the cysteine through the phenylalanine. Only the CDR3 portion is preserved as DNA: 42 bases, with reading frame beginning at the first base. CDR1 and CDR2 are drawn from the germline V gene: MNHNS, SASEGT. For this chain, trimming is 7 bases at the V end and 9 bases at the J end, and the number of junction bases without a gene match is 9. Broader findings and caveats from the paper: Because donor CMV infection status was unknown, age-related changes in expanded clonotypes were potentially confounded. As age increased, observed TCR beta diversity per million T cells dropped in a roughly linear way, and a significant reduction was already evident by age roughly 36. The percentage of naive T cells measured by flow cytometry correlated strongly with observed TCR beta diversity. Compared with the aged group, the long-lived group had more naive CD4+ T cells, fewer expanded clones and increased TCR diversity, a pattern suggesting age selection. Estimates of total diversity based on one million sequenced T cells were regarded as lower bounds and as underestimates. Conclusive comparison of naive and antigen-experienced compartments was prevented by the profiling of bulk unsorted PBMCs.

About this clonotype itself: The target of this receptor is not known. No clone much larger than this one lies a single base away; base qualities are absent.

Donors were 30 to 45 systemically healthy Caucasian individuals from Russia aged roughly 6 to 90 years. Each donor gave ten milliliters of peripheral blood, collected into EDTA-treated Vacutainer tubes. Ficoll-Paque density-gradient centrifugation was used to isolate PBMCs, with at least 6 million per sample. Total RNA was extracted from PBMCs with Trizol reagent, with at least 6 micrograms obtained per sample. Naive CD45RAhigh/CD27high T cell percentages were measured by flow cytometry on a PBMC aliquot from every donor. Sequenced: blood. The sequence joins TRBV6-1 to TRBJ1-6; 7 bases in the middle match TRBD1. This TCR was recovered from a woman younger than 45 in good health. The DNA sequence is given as TGTGCCAGCACCCTGTCGAACAGGGGTTCACCCCTCCACTTT. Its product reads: CASTLSNRGSPLHF.